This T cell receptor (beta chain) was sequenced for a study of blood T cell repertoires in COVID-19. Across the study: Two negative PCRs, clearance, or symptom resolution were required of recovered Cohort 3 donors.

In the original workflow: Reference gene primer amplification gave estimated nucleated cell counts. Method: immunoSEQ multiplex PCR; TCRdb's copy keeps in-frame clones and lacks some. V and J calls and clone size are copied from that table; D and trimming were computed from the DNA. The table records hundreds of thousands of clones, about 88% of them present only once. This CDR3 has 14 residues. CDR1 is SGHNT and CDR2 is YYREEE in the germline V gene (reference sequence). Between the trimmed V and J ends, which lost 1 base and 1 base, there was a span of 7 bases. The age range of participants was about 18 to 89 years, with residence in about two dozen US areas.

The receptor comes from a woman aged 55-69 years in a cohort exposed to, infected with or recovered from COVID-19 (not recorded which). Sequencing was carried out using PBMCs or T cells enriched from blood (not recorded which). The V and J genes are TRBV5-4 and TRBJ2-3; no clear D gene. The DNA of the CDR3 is TGTGCCAGCAGCTTGAAATCCGGCACAGATACGCAGTATTTT. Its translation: CASSLKSGTDTQYF.